Given below is one T cell receptor (beta chain) in context. This clone was seen a few times. No antigen is known for it. No much larger clone exists at a distance of one base, and base qualities are not known. This sample stems from a study of cytomegalovirus exposure and HLA in healthy donors (dated by TCRdb to about 2017). With respect to the entire study: An earlier analysis of approximately 590 of the donors reported 250 to 350 Gb of sequence data and 100 million to 130 million unique TCR beta sequences from around 200 million T cells. Around 330 gigabases of sequencing data and approximately 92 million unique TCR sequences made up an early release that covered over 550 HLA-typed donors. Among the approximately 430 genotyped donors, around 81% belonged to the genetic ancestry cluster associated with self-reported Caucasian donors. The aim of the study was to test whether cataloging public T cell receptors could identify signatures of past pathogen exposure. Using immunosequencing, the study profiled T cell repertoires from 640 or so subjects and related those repertoires to cytomegalovirus serostatus. In addition to the first cohort of 500 to 850 subjects, a separate validation cohort of over 90 different subjects was used. To predict cytomegalovirus infection status, the study brought together high-throughput TCR immunosequencing, statistical association of individual TCRs with disease status, and machine learning. A later analysis re-analyzed previously published TCR beta repertoires from hundreds of donors and added high-resolution HLA genotyping to study TCR occurrence patterns. The later analysis used no new phenotypic data to find candidate immune exposures, relying instead on TCR beta sequences and their occurrence across donors. An earlier analysis of nearly 600 of the donors applied high-throughput TCR beta sequencing to assess whether each TCR beta V gene segment acted as functional or pseudogenic. Donor age, sex, ethnicity and CMV serostatus were compiled together with the repertoire data. Genome-wide SNP genotypes for about 60% of the roughly 700 donors were used in a later genetic analysis, which treated that subset as a discovery cohort. All discovery cohort repertoires had been generated on a single sequencing platform. HLA typing included class I and class II loci at four-digit resolution. Typing coverage varied by locus: 629-630 donors for A, B, C, DRB1 and DQB1; roughly 500 for DQA1; around 570 for DPA1; roughly 450 for DPB1. Several DR-DQ haplotypes were treated as single units for association and clustering because of strong linkage in the cohort. Among 398 genotyped donors of the cohort, an average of around 240,000 unique TCR beta nucleotide sequences were sequenced per donor, roughly a sixth of them non-productive.

The research as a whole found: In a later analysis, HLA-associated TCR beta chains showed more clonal expansion and lower generation probabilities than non-associated chains that were equally common. A group of highly shared sequence variants was considered likely to be a technical artifact of the sequencing pipeline. Presence/absence analyses assumed roughly uniform sequencing depth across donors, an assumption that may not hold. Across donors, most TCR sequences were observed very rarely, whereas some public TCRs were present in many individuals. The classifier was reported to diagnose cytomegalovirus status with high specificity and sensitivity in both the original and validation cohorts. A further reported finding was that TCR beta sequences accurately predicted the HLA-A and HLA-B alleles for most subjects in the first cohort. In the study, some 180 TCR beta chains were listed as associated with cytomegalovirus. Because the 87-base-pair reads could not distinguish some IMGT-functional V segments, including TRBV6-2 and TRBV6-3, those segments were excluded. Assigning TCR associations to individual alleles was difficult when HLA alleles, especially DR and DQ, strongly co-occurred. Because some donors lacked HLA typing at each locus, the association tests relied only on the typed subset. According to a later analysis, most CMV-associated TCR beta chains appeared to be HLA-restricted, and the HLA associations seemed to be driven largely by CMV exposure. According to the authors, the approach could potentially be generalized to other disease states and immunological phenotypes. A later analysis reported that several top co-occurrence clusters appeared linked to parvovirus B19, influenza, CMV and Epstein-Barr virus. Because counts were too low, about 15 rarely observed V segments, including chromosome 9 orphons, were left out of the earlier analysis of about 500 of the donors. Linkage disequilibrium might explain the correlated functional status among segregating V segments, but an unknown experimental factor could not be excluded. In a later analysis, 15,000 to 20,000 TCR beta sequences were associated with specific HLA alleles at a false discovery rate of 0.05. In vitro tests confirmed that a few of the cytomegalovirus-associated TCR beta chains recognize cytomegalovirus antigens. In a later genetic analysis, a missense DCLRE1C variant was associated with V-gene and J-gene trimming of TCR beta chains, and the association was replicated in an independent cohort. For the cohort, immune exposure information was limited to CMV serostatus. In a later genetic analysis, fewer N-insertions in productive TCRs were reported among donors in an Asian-associated ancestry cluster than the roughly 700-donor mean. In this cohort, only TCR beta chains were sequenced, and detectable features were limited by the absence of alpha or paired-chain data. According to a later analysis, TCR association rates differed among HLA loci, with DRB1 alleles showing the most associated TCRs and HLA-C alleles showing the fewest. In an earlier analysis of some 500 of the donors, most TCR beta V segments were observed in productive rearrangements about 87% or about 30% of the time, broadly matching IMGT annotations.

In total, more than 500 healthy bone marrow donors made up the cohort. Cohort members were all nominally healthy when sampled, although unrecorded immune exposures were likely present. The donor was CMV seropositive and belonged to the group of some 290 seropositive cohort members. A peripheral blood sample was provided by each donor, and peripheral blood mononuclear cells were used for TCR beta sequencing. Genomic DNA extraction from the blood cell samples was performed with the Qiagen DNeasy Blood Extraction Kit. The library was obtained by the immunoSEQ multiplex PCR assay. For the multiplex PCR, a mixture combining 60 forward primers for TCR Vbeta segments and 13 reverse primers for TCR Jbeta segments was used. A multiplex PCR assay on genomic DNA amplified the CDR3 region of rearranged TCR beta genes. On the Illumina HiSeq System, the amplified TCR beta libraries were sequenced as 87-base-pair reads. Under the source paper's analysis protocol: Across the 600 to 700 repertoires, a later analysis counted roughly 84 million unique TCR beta chains, approximately 12 million of which were shared by at least two donors. A nearest-neighbor algorithm error-corrected the raw reads and collapsed the reads into unique sequences, merging closely related sequences to remove PCR and sequencing errors. CDR3 sequences were aligned to IMGT reference sequences to assign V, D and J gene segments. Each retained sequence needed at least a six-nucleotide match to both a V gene segment and a J gene segment. A rearrangement was called productive if the CDR3 had no stop codons and remained in frame with V and J, and every other rearrangement was called non-productive. Following IMGT convention, CDR3 was defined as the stretch from the second conserved V-encoded cysteine to the conserved J-encoded phenylalanine. The earlier analysis of roughly 590 of the donors excluded any sequence lacking an unambiguous match to a single V gene segment. In an earlier analysis of roughly 600 of the donors, a V segment was called functional when productive rearrangements were above 56.7%, and segregating when the standard deviation between donors exceeded 5%. A statistical classification framework was built for diagnosing cytomegalovirus status from the catalog of TCR beta chain sequences. A later analysis assigned V and J genes by comparing TCR nucleotide sequences with IMGT/GENE-DB human TR gene sequences. Using the TCRdist pipeline, a later analysis assigned CDR3 sequences along with most-parsimonious VDJ recombination scenarios. A later analysis defined each TCR beta chain by its CDR3 amino acid sequence plus V-gene family, and excluded reads lacking a unique V-gene family. In a later analysis, 450 to 600 highly shared, low-generation-probability nucleotide sequences were removed to address suspected cross-contamination and a sequencing artifact. In a later analysis, a clonal expansion index was calculated for each public chain from normalized within-repertoire ranks of inferred template counts. Generation probabilities in a later analysis came from a VDJ recombination model fitted to out-of-frame rearrangements, and those results were checked against IGoR. Hypergeometric tests were used in a later analysis to score TCR-TCR, TCR-HLA and TCR-CMV co-occurrence, with a repertoire-size bias correction applied to the TCR pairs. In a later analysis, false discovery rates were estimated by permuting HLA or CMV assignments 20 times. In a later analysis, co-occurring TCRs were grouped using DBSCAN, and TCRdist sequence similarity was added for clustering within HLA-allele-positive subsets. Repertoires with fewer than 30,000 or more than 120,000 public chains, plus five repertoires with anomalous nucleotide sharing, were excluded from co-occurrence clustering. TCRdb took over this immuneACCESS table, retaining in-frame rearrangements with V and J assigned. Such tables are incomplete; in checked studies, under half of the missing clones stem from an unresolved V gene, and the remainder is unexplained. The DNA gave D and trimming, while V, J and clone size come from that table. This sample holds roughly 200,000 clones; 79% were observed only once. The top ten clonotypes cover about 4.4% of the sample.

CDR1 and CDR2 are read off the germline V gene (reference sequence) as SEHNR and FQNEAQ. Spanning cysteine to phenylalanine, the CDR3 consists of 11 amino acids. The only DNA kept is the CDR3, 33 bases in frame from the first base. This clonotype was sampled from a woman between 25 and 40 years old in good health and CMV-seropositive. The rearrangement joined TRBV7-9 to TRBJ2-7, and TRBD2 may be the D gene, going by 5 matching bases. The sequenced sample consisted of PBMCs. CDR3 region: CSERSTDEQYF. The DNA reads as follows: TGTTCCGAGCGGAGTACAGACGAGCAGTACTTC.